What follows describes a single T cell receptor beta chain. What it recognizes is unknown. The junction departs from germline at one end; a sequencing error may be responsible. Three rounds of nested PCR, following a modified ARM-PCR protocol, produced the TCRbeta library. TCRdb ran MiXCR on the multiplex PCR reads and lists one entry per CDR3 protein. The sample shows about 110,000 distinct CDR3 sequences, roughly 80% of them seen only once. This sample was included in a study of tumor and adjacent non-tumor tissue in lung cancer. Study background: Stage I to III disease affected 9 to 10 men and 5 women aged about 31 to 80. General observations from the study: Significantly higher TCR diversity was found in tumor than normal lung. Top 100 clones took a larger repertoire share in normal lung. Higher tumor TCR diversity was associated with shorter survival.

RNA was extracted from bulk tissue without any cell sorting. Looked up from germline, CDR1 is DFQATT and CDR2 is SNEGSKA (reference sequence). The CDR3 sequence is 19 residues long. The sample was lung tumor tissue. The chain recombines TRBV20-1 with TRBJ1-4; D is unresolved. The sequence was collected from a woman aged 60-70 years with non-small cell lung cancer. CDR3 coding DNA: TGCAGTGCTAGATTTGGGGAGCCCTGGGTGGGCGCAACTGATGAAAAGCTGTTTTTT. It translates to CSARFGEPWVGATDEKLFF.